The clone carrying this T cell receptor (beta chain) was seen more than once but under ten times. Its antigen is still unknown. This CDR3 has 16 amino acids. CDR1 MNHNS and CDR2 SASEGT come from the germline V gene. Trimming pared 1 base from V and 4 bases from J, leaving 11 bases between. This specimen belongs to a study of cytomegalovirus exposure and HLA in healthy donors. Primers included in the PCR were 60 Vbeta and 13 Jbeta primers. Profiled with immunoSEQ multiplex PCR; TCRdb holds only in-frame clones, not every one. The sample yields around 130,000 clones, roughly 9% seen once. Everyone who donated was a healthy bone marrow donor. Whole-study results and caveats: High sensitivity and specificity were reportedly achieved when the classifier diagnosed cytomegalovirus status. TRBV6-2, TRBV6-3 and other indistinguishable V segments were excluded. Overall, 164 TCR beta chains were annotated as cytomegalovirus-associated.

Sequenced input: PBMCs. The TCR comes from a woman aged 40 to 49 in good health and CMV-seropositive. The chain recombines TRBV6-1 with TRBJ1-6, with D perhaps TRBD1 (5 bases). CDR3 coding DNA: TGTGCCAGCAGTGAAGGTCGGACAATATATAATTCACCCCTCCACTTT. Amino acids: CASSEGRTIYNSPLHF.